This TCR beta chain is drawn from a study of response to subunit inactivated influenza vaccine. Trimming removed 4 bases from V and 3 bases from J; junction bases left unmatched: 5. Germline V lookup: CDR1 MNHNS, CDR2 SASEGT. The CDR3 totals 15 residues. Note on this clonotype: No antigen is known for it.

TCRdb redid the calling of the RT-PCR reads with MiXCR, one entry per CDR3 protein. The table records 590,000 or so distinct CDR3 sequences, roughly 15% of them present only once. Study-level findings and limits: Authors proposed each seasonal influenza vaccination draws in few new T cells.

The clonotype originates from a man over 45 who received an inactivated influenza vaccine. The material was PBMCs from blood, obtained approximately 15 days before vaccination. This chain uses TRBV6-1 with TRBJ1-5; 8 bases align to TRBD1. In DNA form, the CDR3 reads TGTGCCAGCAGTGGCCCGGGACAGGTCAATCAGCCCCAGCATTTT. Protein: CASSGPGQVNQPQHF.